This T cell receptor beta chain was recorded in a study of cytomegalovirus exposure and HLA in healthy donors. Findings and limits, study-wide: Published work reported that the classifier diagnosed cytomegalovirus status with high specificity and sensitivity.

The CDR3 is 14 amino acids. CDR1 and CDR2 from the germline V gene are MNHEY and SVGAGI. The V gene lost 2 bases and the J gene lost 4 bases, with 11 bases spanning the gap. To note about this clone: Its antigen is not known.

The PCR ran on 60 Vbeta and 13 Jbeta primers. TCRdb keeps only in-frame clones here, not all; method: immunoSEQ multiplex PCR. The table lists some 120,000 clones, around 80% of them singletons. The sequence was collected from a man aged 30 to 39 in good health and CMV-seropositive. The J gene is TRBJ1-1, the V gene TRBV6-5; perhaps TRBD1 as D (5 bases). Source material: PBMCs. The CDR3 DNA follows: TGTGCCAGCAGTTACGGGGCTATGGCCACTGAAGCTTTCTTT. The encoded protein is CASSYGAMATEAFF.